These T cell receptor beta chains were read from a single sample in a study of T cell responses to AZD1222 COVID-19 vaccine. Assay used: immunoSEQ multiplex PCR; TCRdb lists only in-frame clones, some missing. The sample records 95,000 to 100,000 clones, about 86% being singletons. Specimen: peripheral blood, collected on day 0 of AZD1222 vaccination. The receptors were gathered from an adult in good health. The CDR3 runs from the conserved cysteine through the conserved F or W. The D gene is left open where the match is weak. Only part of the rows carry a size: once, few, many, or a class if the clone is expanded.

clone size,V gene,D gene,J gene,CDR3 protein,CDR3 DNA
NA,TRBV12-3/TRBV12-4,NA,TRBJ1-1,CASSLRGYTEAFF,TGTGCCAGCAGTTTGAGGGGATACACTGAAGCTTTCTTT
once,TRBV28,NA,TRBJ2-7,CASSYSYEQYF,TGTGCCAGCAGTTATTCCTACGAGCAGTACTTC
NA,TRBV5-1,TRBD2,TRBJ2-7,CASSLISGTYEQYF,TGCGCCAGCAGCTTAATTAGCGGGACCTACGAGCAGTACTTC
few,TRBV20-1,NA,TRBJ1-4,CSAFNEKLFF,TGCAGTGCCTTCAATGAAAAACTGTTTTTT
NA,TRBV18,TRBD1,TRBJ2-1,CASSPRTGGSYNEQFF,TGTGCCAGCTCACCCCGGACAGGGGGCTCCTACAATGAGCAGTTCTTC
once,TRBV28,NA,TRBJ1-3,CASTWGSPGNTIYF,TGTGCCAGCACCTGGGGTTCTCCTGGAAACACCATATATTTT
NA,TRBV28,NA,TRBJ2-2,CASSQGGPGELFF,TGTGCCAGCAGCCAGGGGGGCCCCGGGGAGCTGTTTTTT
NA,TRBV9,NA,TRBJ2-3,CAGARGGTSDTQYF,TGTGCCGGGGCCAGGGGCGGGACGTCGGATACGCAGTATTTT
NA,TRBV18,NA,TRBJ2-7,CASSPGSFYEQYF,TGTGCCAGCTCACCGGGATCTTTCTACGAGCAGTACTTC
NA,TRBV11-3,NA,TRBJ2-1,CASSPGQYNEQFF,TGTGCCAGCAGCCCAGGACAGTACAATGAGCAGTTCTTC
NA,TRBV15,TRBD2,TRBJ2-1,CATSSRLAGEVEQFF,TGTGCCACCAGCTCAAGACTAGCGGGAGAGGTTGAGCAGTTCTTC
NA,TRBV5-4,TRBD2,TRBJ2-1,CASSSLAGRHEQFF,TGTGCCAGCAGCTCCCTAGCGGGTAGACATGAGCAGTTCTTC
NA,TRBV7-9,NA,TRBJ2-5,CASSLRGLFQETQYF,TGTGCCAGCAGCTTACGGGGACTCTTCCAAGAGACCCAGTACTTC
NA,TRBV30,NA,TRBJ1-5,CAWSSWGSRPNQPQHF,TGTGCCTGGAGTTCCTGGGGGTCAAGGCCCAATCAGCCCCAGCATTTT
NA,TRBV30,NA,TRBJ2-2,CAWSGVVALELFF,TGTGCCTGGAGTGGAGTTGTGGCGTTGGAGCTGTTTTTT
NA,TRBV2,TRBD1,TRBJ2-2,CASSVQGPGELFF,TGTGCCAGCAGTGTACAGGGGCCCGGGGAGCTGTTTTTT
NA,TRBV19,NA,TRBJ2-5,CASSTGAAFSQETQYF,TGTGCCAGTTCCACTGGGGCAGCGTTTTCCCAAGAGACCCAGTACTTC
NA,TRBV4-2,NA,TRBJ2-3,CASSQGVQGTDTQYF,TGTGCCAGCAGCCAAGGAGTACAGGGCACAGATACGCAGTATTTT
few,TRBV27,NA,TRBJ1-5,CASSLGGGFNSQPQHF,TGTGCCAGCAGTTTGGGTGGTGGGTTTAATTCTCAGCCCCAGCATTTT
NA,TRBV7-2,NA,TRBJ1-1,CASSFETMNTEAFF,TGTGCCAGCAGCTTCGAGACGATGAACACTGAAGCTTTCTTT
NA,TRBV5-1,TRBD2,TRBJ2-7,CASSLAYGGSANEQYF,TGCGCCAGCAGCTTGGCTTACGGCGGGAGCGCGAACGAGCAGTACTTC
NA,TRBV4-1,TRBD1,TRBJ1-4,CASSQHGTGRNEKLFF,TGCGCCAGCAGCCAGCACGGGACAGGGAGGAATGAAAAACTGTTTTTT
NA,TRBV5-4,NA,TRBJ2-5,CASSLDWETQYF,TGTGCCAGCAGCTTGGATTGGGAGACCCAGTACTTC
NA,TRBV28,TRBD1,TRBJ1-4,CASSLSQGVNEKLFF,TGTGCCAGCAGTTTGTCACAGGGGGTTAATGAAAAACTGTTTTTT
NA,TRBV27,TRBD1,TRBJ1-4,CASSRGSYANEKLFF,TGTGCCAGTTCCAGGGGGTCTTATGCTAATGAAAAACTGTTTTTT
NA,TRBV7-9,NA,TRBJ2-7,CASSLEGFAHEQYF,TGTGCCAGCAGCTTAGAAGGATTCGCCCACGAGCAGTACTTC
NA,TRBV27,NA,TRBJ1-2,CASSLRGSNYGYTF,TGTGCCAGCAGTTTACGAGGTTCCAACTATGGCTACACCTTC
NA,TRBV27,NA,TRBJ1-6,CASSPRRVRGSPLHF,TGTGCCAGCAGTCCCCGACGGGTGAGGGGTTCACCCCTCCACTTT